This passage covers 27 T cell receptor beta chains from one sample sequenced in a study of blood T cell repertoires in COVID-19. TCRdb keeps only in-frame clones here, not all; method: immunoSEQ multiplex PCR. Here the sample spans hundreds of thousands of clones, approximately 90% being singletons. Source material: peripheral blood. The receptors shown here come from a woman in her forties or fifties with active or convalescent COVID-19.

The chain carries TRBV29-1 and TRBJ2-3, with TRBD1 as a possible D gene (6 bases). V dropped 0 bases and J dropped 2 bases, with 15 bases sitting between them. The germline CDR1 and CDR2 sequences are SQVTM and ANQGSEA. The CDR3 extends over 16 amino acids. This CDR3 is CSVEEAWQGTTDTQYF. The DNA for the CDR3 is TGCAGCGTTGAAGAGGCGTGGCAGGGGACCACAGATACGCAGTATTTT.

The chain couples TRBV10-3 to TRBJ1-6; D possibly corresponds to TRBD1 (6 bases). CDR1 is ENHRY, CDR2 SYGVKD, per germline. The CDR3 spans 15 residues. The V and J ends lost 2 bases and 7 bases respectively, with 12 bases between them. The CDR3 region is CAISERGTGNSPLHF. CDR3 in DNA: TGTGCCATCAGTGAGCGGGGCACAGGGAATTCACCCCTCCACTTT.

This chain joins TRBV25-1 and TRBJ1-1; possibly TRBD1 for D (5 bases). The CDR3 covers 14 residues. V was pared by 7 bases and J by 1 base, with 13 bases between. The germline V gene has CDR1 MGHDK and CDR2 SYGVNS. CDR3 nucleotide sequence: TGTGCCAGCACCACGACAGAAGAGAACACTGAAGCTTTCTTT. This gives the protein CASTTTEENTEAFF.

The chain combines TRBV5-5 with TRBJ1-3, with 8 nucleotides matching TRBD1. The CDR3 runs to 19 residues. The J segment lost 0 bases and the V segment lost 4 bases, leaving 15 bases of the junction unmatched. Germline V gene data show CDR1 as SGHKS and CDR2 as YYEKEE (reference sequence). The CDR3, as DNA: TGTGCCAGCAGCCAGACCGGGACAGGAGCGCTCCTCTCTGGAAACACCATATATTTT. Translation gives CASSQTGTGALLSGNTIYF.

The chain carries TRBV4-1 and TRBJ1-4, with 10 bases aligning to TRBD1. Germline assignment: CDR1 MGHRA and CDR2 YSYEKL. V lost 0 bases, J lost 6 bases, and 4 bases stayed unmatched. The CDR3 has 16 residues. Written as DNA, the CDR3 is TGCGCCAGCAGCCAAGAAGGGACAGGGGCCTATGAAAAACTGTTTTTT. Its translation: CASSQEGTGAYEKLFF.

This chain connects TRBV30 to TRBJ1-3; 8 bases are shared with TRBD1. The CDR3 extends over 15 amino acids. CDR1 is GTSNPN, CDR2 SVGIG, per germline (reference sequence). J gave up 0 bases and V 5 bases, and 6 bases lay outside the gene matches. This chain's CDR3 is CAWDRGFRSGNTIYF. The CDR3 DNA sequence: TGTGCCTGGGACAGGGGCTTTCGCTCTGGAAACACCATATATTTT.

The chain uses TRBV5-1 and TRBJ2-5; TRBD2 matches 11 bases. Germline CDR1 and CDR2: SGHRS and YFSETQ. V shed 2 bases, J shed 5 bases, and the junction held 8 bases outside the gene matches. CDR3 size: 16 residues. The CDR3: CASSFPSGGPVETQYF. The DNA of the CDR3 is TGCGCCAGCAGCTTCCCTAGCGGGGGGCCGGTGGAGACCCAGTACTTC. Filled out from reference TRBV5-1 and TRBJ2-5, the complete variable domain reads KAGVTQTPRYLIKTRGQQVTLSCSPISGHRSVSWYQQTPGQGLQFLFEYFSETQRNKGNFPGRFSGRQFSNSRSEMNVSTLELGDSALYLCASSFPSGGPVETQYFGPGTRLLVL.

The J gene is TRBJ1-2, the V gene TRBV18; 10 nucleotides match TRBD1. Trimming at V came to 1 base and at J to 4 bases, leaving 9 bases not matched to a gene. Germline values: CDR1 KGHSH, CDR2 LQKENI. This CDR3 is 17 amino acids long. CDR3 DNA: TGTGCCAGCTCACCACAGTCAGGGACAGGGGCCTTCTATGGCTACACCTTC. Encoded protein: CASSPQSGTGAFYGYTF.

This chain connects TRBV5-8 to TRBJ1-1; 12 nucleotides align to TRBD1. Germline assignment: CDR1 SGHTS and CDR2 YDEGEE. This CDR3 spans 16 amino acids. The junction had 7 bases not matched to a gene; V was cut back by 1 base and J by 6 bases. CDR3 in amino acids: CASSLNLGQGAPEAFF. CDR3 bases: TGTGCCAGCAGCTTGAATTTGGGACAGGGGGCCCCTGAAGCTTTCTTT.

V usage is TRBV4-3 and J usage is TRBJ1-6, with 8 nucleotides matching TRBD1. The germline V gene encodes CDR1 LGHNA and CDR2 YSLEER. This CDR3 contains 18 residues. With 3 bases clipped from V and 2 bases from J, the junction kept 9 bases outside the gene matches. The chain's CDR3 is CASSQTVTGGTYNSPLHF. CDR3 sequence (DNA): TGCGCCAGCAGCCAGACCGTAACAGGGGGTACCTATAATTCACCCCTCCACTTT.

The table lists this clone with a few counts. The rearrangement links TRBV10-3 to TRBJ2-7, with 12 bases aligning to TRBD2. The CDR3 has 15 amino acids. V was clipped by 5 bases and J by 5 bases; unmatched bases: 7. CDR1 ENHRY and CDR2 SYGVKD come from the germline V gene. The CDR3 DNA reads TGTGCCATCAGTACTAGCGGGAGGTCCCCCCACGAGCAGTACTTC. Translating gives CAISTSGRSPHEQYF.

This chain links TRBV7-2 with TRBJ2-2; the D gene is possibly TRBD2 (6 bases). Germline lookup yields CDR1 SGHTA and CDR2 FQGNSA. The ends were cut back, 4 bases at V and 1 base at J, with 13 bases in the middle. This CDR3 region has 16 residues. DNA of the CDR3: TGTGCCAGCAGCTCCCCCCGGGGGAGGAACACCGGGGAGCTGTTTTTT. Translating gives CASSSPRGRNTGELFF.

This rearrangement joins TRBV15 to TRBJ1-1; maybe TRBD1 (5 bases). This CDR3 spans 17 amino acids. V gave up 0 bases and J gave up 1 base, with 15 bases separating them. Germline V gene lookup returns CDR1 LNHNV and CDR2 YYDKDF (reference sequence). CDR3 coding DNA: TGTGCCACCAGCAGAGATCCCCTTTGGGGCTCGAACACTGAAGCTTTCTTT. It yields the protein CATSRDPLWGSNTEAFF.

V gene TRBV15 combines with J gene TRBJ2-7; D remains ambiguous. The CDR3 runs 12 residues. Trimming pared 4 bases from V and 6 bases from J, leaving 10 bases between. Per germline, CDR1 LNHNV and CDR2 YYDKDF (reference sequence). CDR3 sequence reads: CATSIEFGEQYF. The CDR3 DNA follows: TGTGCCACCAGCATCGAGTTTGGCGAGCAGTACTTC.

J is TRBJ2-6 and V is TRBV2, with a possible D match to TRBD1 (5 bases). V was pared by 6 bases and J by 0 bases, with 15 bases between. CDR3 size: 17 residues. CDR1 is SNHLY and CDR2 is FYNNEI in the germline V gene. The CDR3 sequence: CASRARGSYSGANVLTF. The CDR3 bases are TGTGCCAGCAGGGCTAGGGGTTCATACTCTGGGGCCAACGTCCTGACTTTC.

CDR3 DNA sequence: TGTGCCAGCACCGAGGGGACAGGGCAAGGCTACACCTTC. Protein sequence: CASTEGTGQGYTF. This chain uses TRBV12-3 or TRBV12-4 with TRBJ1-2, with 9 bases lining up with TRBD1. The CDR3 is made up of 13 amino acids. The V and J ends lost 7 bases and 8 bases, in that order; junction bases with no gene match: 8.

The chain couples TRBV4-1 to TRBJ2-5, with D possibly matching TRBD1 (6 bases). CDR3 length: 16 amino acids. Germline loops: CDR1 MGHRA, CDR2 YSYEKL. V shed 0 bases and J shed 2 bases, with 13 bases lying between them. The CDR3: CASSQEGQGRQETQYF. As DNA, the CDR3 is TGCGCCAGCAGCCAAGAAGGGCAGGGGCGTCAAGAGACCCAGTACTTC.

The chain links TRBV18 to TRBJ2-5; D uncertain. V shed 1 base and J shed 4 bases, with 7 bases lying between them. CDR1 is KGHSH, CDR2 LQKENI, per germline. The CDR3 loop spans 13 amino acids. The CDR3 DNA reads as TGTGCCAGCTCACCACTTCTCCGAGAGACCCAGTACTTC. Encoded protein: CASSPLLRETQYF.

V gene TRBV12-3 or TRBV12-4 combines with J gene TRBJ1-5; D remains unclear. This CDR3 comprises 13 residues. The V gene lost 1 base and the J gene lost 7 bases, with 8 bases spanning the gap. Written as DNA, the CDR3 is TGTGCCAGCAGTTTAGGAGGTTCCCAGCCCCAGCATTTT. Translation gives CASSLGGSQPQHF.

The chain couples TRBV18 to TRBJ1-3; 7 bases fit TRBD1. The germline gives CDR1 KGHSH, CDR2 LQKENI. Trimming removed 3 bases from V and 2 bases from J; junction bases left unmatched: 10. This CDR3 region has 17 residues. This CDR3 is CASSPSTGWGTGNTIYF. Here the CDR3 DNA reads TGTGCCAGCTCACCCTCGACAGGGTGGGGTACTGGAAACACCATATATTTT.

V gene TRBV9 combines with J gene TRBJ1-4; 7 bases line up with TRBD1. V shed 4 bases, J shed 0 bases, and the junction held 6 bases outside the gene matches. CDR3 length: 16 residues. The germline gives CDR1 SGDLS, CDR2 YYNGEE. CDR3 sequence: CASSPRQGPTNEKLFF. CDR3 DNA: TGTGCCAGCAGCCCACGACAGGGCCCAACTAATGAAAAACTGTTTTTT.

The CDR3 here is CGGQLLFF. CDR3 sequence (DNA): TGTGGCGGACAACTACTGTTTTTT. The chain uses TRBV12-1 and TRBJ1-4; the table calls TRBD1, which could not be checked here. TRBV12-1 has pseudogene status. The CDR3 has 8 amino acids.

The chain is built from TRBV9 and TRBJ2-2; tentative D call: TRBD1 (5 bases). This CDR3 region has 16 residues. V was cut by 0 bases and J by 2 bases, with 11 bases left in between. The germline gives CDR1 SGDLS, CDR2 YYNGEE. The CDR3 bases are TGTGCCAGCAGCGTAGCTAACCAGGGTAACACCGGGGAGCTGTTTTTT. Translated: CASSVANQGNTGELFF.

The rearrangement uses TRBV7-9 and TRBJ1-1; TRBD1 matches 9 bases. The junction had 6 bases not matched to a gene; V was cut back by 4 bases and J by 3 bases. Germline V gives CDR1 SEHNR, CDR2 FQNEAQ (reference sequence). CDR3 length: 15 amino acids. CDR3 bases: TGTGCCAGCAGCTGGGGACAGGGCTCGCACACTGAAGCTTTCTTT. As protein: CASSWGQGSHTEAFF. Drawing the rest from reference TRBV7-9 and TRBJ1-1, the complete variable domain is DTGVSQNPRHKITKRGQNVTFRCDPISEHNRLYWYRQTLGQGPEFLTYFQNEAQLEKSRLLSDRFSAERPKGSFSTLEIQRTEQGDSAMYLCASSWGQGSHTEAFFGQGTRLTVV.

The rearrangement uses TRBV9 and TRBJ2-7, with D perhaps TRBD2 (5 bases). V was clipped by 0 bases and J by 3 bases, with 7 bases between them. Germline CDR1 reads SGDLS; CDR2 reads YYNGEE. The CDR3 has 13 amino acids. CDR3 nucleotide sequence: TGTGCCAGCAGCGTAGAAGAGGGCTACGAGCAGTACTTC. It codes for CASSVEEGYEQYF.

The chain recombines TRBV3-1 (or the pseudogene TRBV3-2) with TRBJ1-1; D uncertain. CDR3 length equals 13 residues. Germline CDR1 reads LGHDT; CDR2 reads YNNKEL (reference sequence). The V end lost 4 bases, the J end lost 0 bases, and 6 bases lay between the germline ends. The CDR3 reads CASSLNMNTEAFF. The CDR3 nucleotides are TGTGCCAGCAGCCTTAACATGAACACTGAAGCTTTCTTT.

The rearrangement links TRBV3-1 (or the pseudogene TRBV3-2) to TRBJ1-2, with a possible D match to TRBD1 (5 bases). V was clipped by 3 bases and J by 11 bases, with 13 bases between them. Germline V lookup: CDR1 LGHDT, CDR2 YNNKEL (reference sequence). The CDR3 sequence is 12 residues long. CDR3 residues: CASSQGGEGYTF. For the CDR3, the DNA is TGTGCCAGCAGCCAGGGGGGGGAAGGTTACACCTTC.